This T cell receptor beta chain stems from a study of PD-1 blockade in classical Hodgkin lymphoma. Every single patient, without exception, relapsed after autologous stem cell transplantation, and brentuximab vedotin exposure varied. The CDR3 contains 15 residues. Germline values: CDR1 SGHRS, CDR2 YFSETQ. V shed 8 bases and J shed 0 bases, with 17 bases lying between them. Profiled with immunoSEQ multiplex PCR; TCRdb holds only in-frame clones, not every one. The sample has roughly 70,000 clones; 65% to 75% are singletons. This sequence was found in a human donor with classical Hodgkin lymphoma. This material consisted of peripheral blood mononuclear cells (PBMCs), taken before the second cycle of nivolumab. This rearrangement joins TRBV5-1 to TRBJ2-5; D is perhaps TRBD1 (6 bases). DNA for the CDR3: TGCGCCAGTACTCAAACAGGGATGTACCAAGAGACCCAGTACTTC. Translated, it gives CASTQTGMYQETQYF.